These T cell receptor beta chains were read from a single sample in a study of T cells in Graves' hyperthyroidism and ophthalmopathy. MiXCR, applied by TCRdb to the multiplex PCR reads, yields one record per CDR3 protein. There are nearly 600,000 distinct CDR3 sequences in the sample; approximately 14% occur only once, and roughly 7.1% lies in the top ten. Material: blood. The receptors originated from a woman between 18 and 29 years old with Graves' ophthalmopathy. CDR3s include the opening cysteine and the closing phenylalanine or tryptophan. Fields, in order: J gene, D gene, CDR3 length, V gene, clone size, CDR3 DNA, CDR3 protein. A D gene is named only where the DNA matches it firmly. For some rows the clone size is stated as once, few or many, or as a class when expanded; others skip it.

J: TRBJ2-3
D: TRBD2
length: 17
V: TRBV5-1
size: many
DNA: TGCGCCAGCAGCTTGGCGGCTAGCGGGACCTTCACAGATACGCAGTATTTT
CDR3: CASSLAASGTFTDTQYF

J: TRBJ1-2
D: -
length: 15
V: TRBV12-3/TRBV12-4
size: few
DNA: TGTGCCAGCAGTGGACAGAACTTAGTCAACTATGGCTACACCTTC
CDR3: CASSGQNLVNYGYTF

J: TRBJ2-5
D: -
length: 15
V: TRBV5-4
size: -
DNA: TGTGCCAGCAGCTTGCCCCCGGGTACCCAAGAGACCCAGTACTTC
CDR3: CASSLPPGTQETQYF

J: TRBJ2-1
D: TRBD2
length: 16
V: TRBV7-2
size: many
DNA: TGTGCCAGCAGCTTAGGGGGACTATCCTACTACAATGAGCAGTTCTTC
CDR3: CASSLGGLSYYNEQFF

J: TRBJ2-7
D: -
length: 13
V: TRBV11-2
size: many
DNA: TGTGCCAGCAGCACCGACCCCTCCTACGAGCAGTACTTC
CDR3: CASSTDPSYEQYF

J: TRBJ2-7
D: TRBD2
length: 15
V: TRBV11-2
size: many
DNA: TGTGCCAGCAGCTTAAGAGGGGACTACGCCTACGAGCAGTACTTC
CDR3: CASSLRGDYAYEQYF

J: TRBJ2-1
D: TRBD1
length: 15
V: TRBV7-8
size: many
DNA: TGTGCCAGCAGCTTAGGTCGGACAGGGTACAATGAGCAGTTCTTC
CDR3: CASSLGRTGYNEQFF

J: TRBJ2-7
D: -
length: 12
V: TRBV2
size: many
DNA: TGTGCCAGCAGTGATTACCTGGGGGAGCAGTACTTC
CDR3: CASSDYLGEQYF

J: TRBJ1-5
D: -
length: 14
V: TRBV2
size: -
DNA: TGTGCCAGCAGTGAAGCGCGGGAGGATCAGCCCCAGCATTTT
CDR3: CASSEAREDQPQHF

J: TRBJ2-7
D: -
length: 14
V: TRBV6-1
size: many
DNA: TGTGCCAGCAGTTCCCAGGGCCGGGCCTACGAGCAGTACTTC
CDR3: CASSSQGRAYEQYF

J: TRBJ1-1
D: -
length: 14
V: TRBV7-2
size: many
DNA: TGTGCCAGCAGCTTAGCCCGGACAGCCACTGAAGCTTTCTTT
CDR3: CASSLARTATEAFF

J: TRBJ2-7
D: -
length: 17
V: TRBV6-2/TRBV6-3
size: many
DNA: TGTGCCAGCAGTACTCGGGACATCCCGAGTCCCACCTACGAGCAGTACTTC
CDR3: CASSTRDIPSPTYEQYF

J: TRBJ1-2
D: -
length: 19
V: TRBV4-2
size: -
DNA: TGTGCCAGCAGCCAAGATCGCGGGCACGACAGAACCTCTAACTATGGCTACACCTTC
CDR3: CASSQDRGHDRTSNYGYTF

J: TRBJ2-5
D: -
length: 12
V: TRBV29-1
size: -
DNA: TGCAGCGTTGTACAAAGGGCCGAGACCCAGTACTTC
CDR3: CSVVQRAETQYF

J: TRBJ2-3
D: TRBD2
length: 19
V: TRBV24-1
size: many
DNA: TGTGCCACCAGTGATTCGGATGGACTAGCGGGAGTGTTTACAGATACGCAGTATTTT
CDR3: CATSDSDGLAGVFTDTQYF

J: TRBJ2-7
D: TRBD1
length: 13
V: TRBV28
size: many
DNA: TGTGCCAGCAGTTTGACAGGGGCCTACGAGCAGTACTTC
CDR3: CASSLTGAYEQYF

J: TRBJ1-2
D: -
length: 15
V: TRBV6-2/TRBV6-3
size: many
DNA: TGTGCCAGCAGTTACTCCCCCACACCGGACAGAGGCTACACCTTC
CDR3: CASSYSPTPDRGYTF

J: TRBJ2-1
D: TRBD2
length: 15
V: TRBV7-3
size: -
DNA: TGTGCCAGCAGCTCGGGGACTAGCGGGGACAATGAGCAGTTCTTC
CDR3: CASSSGTSGDNEQFF

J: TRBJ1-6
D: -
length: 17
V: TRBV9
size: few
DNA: TGTGCCAGCAGCTCATCCGGGGGGGGCTCCTATAATTCACCCCTCCACTTT
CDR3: CASSSSGGGSYNSPLHF

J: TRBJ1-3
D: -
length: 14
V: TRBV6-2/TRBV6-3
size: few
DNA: TGTGCCAGCAGTCCGGAGGGGGTCGGAAACACCATATATTTT
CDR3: CASSPEGVGNTIYF

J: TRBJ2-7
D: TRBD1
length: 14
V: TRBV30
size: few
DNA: TGTGCCTGGAGTGGGTGGGACAGCTTCTCCGAGCAGTACTTC
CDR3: CAWSGWDSFSEQYF

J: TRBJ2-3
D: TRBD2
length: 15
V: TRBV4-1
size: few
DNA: TGCGCCAGCAGACCCGGGACTAGCGACACAGATACGCAGTATTTT
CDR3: CASRPGTSDTDTQYF

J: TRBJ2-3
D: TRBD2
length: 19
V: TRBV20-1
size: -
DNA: TGCAGTGCTAGCCCGGGGACTAGCGGGAGAGGATTTAGCACAGATACGCAGTATTTT
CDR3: CSASPGTSGRGFSTDTQYF

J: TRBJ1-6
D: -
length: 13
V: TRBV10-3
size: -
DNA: TGTGCCATCAGCTTCCAGGGGAATTCACCCCTCCACTTT
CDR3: CAISFQGNSPLHF

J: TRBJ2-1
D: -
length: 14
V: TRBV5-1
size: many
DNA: TGCGCCAGCAGCTTGGAGGGGGAGCACGATGAGCAGTTCTTC
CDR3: CASSLEGEHDEQFF

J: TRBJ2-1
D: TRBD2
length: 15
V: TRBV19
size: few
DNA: TGTGCCAGTAGTATCGGACTAGCGGGAGGCTATGAGCAGTTCTTC
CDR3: CASSIGLAGGYEQFF

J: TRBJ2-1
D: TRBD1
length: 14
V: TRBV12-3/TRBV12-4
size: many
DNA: TGTGCCAGCAGTTTAGAAGACAGGGGCCCCCCTCAGTTCTTC
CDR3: CASSLEDRGPPQFF

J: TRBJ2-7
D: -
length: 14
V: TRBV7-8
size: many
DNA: TGTGCCAGCAGCCCAAGGGGGCGGGAGCGTGAGCAGTACTTC
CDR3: CASSPRGREREQYF

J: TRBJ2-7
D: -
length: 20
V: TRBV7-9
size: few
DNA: TGTGCCAGCAGCCCATCACGGGGGCAAGCAGCCTCGGGCGGATCGGGGGAGCAGTACTTC
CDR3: CASSPSRGQAASGGSGEQYF

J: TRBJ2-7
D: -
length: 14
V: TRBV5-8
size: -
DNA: TGTGCCAGCAGCCAGAGGCAGACCTCTGACGAGCAGTACTTC
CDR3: CASSQRQTSDEQYF

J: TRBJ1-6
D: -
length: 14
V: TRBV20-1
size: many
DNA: TGCAGTGCTTCCTTACAAGACTATAATTCACCCCTCCACTTT
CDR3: CSASLQDYNSPLHF

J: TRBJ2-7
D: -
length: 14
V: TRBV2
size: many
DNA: TGTGCCAGCAGGGACCGAAGAAGCCCCTACGAGCAGTACTTC
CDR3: CASRDRRSPYEQYF